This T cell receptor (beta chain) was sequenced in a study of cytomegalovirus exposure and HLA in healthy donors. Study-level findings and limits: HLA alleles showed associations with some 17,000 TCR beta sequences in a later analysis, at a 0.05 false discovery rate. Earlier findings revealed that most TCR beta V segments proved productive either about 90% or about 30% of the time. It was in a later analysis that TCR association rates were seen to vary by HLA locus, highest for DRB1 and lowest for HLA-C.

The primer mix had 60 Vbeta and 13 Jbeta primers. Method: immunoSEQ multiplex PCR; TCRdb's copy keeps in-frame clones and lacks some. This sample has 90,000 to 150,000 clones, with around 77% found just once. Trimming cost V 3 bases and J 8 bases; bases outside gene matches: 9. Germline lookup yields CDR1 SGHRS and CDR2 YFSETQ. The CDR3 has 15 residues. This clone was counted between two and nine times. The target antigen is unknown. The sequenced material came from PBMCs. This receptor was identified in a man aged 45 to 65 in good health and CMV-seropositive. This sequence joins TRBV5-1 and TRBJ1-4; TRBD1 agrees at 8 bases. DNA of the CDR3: TGCGCCAGCAGCTCAGGGGGCTACGATACAGAAAAACTGTTTTTT. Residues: CASSSGGYDTEKLFF.